Below are 8 T cell receptor beta chains sequenced from a single sample in a study of T cells in localized non-small cell lung cancer. Assay: immunoSEQ multiplex PCR; the TCRdb copy retains only in-frame clones and omits some. In the table there are tens of thousands of clones, around 90% of which are singletons. The sample in question was peripheral blood, obtained before any cancer treatment. The receptors originated from a man aged 35 to 70 with stage I squamous cell lung carcinoma.

The genes are TRBV7-2 and TRBJ2-7; 10 nucleotides agree with TRBD2. Germline assignment: CDR1 SGHTA and CDR2 FQGNSA. The CDR3 consists of 17 residues. The junction had 10 bases not matched to a gene; V was cut back by 2 bases and J by 3 bases. CDR3 residues: CASSLNLAGAEGYEQYF. The DNA of the CDR3 is TGTGCCAGCAGCTTAAACCTAGCGGGAGCTGAGGGCTACGAGCAGTACTTC.

The rearrangement uses TRBV19 and TRBJ1-5, with 8 bases fitting TRBD1. Germline CDR1 and CDR2: LNHDA and SQIVND (reference sequence). The CDR3 sequence is 16 residues long. V trimming: 7 bases; J trimming: 2 bases; junction bases outside the gene matches: 10. CDR3 nucleotide sequence: TGTGCCAGTACCCCTCAGACAGGGGTTGGCAATCAGCCCCAGCATTTT. This gives the protein CASTPQTGVGNQPQHF.

This chain joins TRBV13 and TRBJ2-3; possible D gene TRBD1, 5 bases. In germline, CDR1 is PRHDT, CDR2 FYEKMQ (reference sequence). The CDR3 runs 13 residues. V gave up 1 base and J gave up 14 bases, with 16 bases separating them. The CDR3 coding sequence is TGTGCCAGCAGCTTAGAGGGGTCGACCTCGGCGTATTTT. Protein sequence: CASSLEGSTSAYF.

The V and J genes are TRBV18 and TRBJ2-7; 11 bases line up with TRBD1. The V gene's germline CDR1 is KGHSH and CDR2 LQKENI. V trimming: 3 bases; J trimming: 6 bases; junction bases outside the gene matches: 19. The CDR3 consists of 19 residues. The CDR3 region is CASSPLLVITGTGGSEQYF. Here the CDR3 DNA reads TGTGCCAGCTCACCGCTTTTAGTGATTACTGGGACAGGGGGTTCCGAGCAGTACTTC.

Written as DNA, the CDR3 is TGTGCCACACTCGGGACGGTACCCTACGAGCAGTACTTC. Protein product: CATLGTVPYEQYF. The chain combines TRBV28 with TRBJ2-7; D may be TRBD1 or TRBD2 (5 bases each). The germline V and J ends were trimmed by 10 bases and 2 bases, with 15 bases remaining between them. Germline CDR1 is MDHEN and CDR2 is SYDVKM. The CDR3 has 13 amino acids.

The rearrangement uses TRBV19 and TRBJ1-4; D is unclear. From germline, CDR1 is LNHDA and CDR2 SQIVND (reference sequence). Trimming stripped 7 bases from V and 0 bases from J, with 6 bases between. This CDR3 comprises 13 residues. In DNA form, the CDR3 reads TGTGCCAGTACGGAAACAACTAATGAAAAACTGTTTTTT. Amino acid sequence: CASTETTNEKLFF.

The chain uses TRBV29-1 and TRBJ2-3, with D maybe TRBD1 (5 bases). Trimming pared 4 bases from V and 11 bases from J, leaving 19 bases between. The CDR3 has 13 residues. Germline values: CDR1 SQVTM, CDR2 ANQGSEA. The CDR3 nucleotides read TGCAGCGTTGGGGGTGGGGCTGGGGCTATGCAGTATTTT. Translated, it gives CSVGGGAGAMQYF.

The chain is built from TRBV28 and TRBJ2-7; no reliable D call. V was trimmed by 8 bases and J by 2 bases, leaving 7 bases between them. The CDR3 spans 11 residues. Looked up from germline, CDR1 is MDHEN and CDR2 is SYDVKM. CDR3 protein: CASAETYEQYF. The DNA for the CDR3 is TGTGCCAGCGCCGAAACCTACGAGCAGTACTTC.